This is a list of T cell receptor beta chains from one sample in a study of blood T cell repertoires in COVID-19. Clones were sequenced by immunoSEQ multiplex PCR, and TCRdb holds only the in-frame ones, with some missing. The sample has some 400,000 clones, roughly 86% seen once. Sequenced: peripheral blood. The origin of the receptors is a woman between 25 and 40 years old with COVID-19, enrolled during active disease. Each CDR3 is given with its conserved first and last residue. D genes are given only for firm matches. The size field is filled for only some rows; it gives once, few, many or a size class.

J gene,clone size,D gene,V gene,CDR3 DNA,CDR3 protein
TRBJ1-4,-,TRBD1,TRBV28,TGTGCCAGCAGTTTCCGGGACAGGGTGAAGAATGAAAAACTGTTTTTT,CASSFRDRVKNEKLFF
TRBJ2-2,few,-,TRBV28,TGTGCCAGCAGCCAAGGGGTGCCTTCCGGCACCGGGGAGCTGTTTTTT,CASSQGVPSGTGELFF
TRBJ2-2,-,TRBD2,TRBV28,TGTGCCAGCAGTTTTGGGGGGGTCACCGGGGAGCTGTTTTTT,CASSFGGVTGELFF
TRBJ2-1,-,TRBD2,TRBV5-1,TGCGCCAGCCGCGGGACTAGCGGGAGATACAATGAGCAGTTCTTC,CASRGTSGRYNEQFF
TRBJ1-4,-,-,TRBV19,TGTGCCAGTAGTATATCGAGGGCAACTAATGAAAAACTGTTTTTT,CASSISRATNEKLFF
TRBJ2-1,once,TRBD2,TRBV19,TGTGCCAGTGCACTAGCGGGGACCTACAATGAGCAGTTCTTC,CASALAGTYNEQFF
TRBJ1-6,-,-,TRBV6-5,TGTGCCAGCAGTACCCTAACGGGAGACGGTTCACCCCTCCACTTT,CASSTLTGDGSPLHF
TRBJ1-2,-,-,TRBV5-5,TGTGCCAGCAGCTTGTGGGACTCCCTCTATGGCTACACCTTC,CASSLWDSLYGYTF
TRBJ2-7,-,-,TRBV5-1,TGCGCCAGCAGCTTCCGCGGGACGGAATACGAGCAGTACTTC,CASSFRGTEYEQYF
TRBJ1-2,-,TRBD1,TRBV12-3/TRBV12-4,TGTGCCAGCACCTCGACAGGGATGGGCTACACCTTC,CASTSTGMGYTF
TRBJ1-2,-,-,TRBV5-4,TGTGCCAGCAGCTTGGACCCTAGCAATCTCTATGGCTACACCTTC,CASSLDPSNLYGYTF
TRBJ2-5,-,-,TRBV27,TGTGCCAGCAGTTATTCGGGTCGCCAAGAGACCCAGTACTTC,CASSYSGRQETQYF
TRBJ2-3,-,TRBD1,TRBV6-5,TGTGCCAGCAGTTGGGACAGGGGGGCAGATACGCAGTATTTT,CASSWDRGADTQYF
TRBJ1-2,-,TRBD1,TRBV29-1,TGCAGCGTCCAGGCCAGGGGGCTCTATGGCTACACCTTC,CSVQARGLYGYTF
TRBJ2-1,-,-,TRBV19,TGTGCCAGTAGTATCGAACGAGGCATGATCAATGAGCAGTTCTTC,CASSIERGMINEQFF
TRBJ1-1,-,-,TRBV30,TGTGCCTGGAGTCCCTACACTGAAGCTTTCTTT,CAWSPYTEAFF
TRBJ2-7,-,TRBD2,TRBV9,TGTGCCAGCAGTTCCGGGACTAGCGGGAGGATAGGGCGTTCCGAGCAGTACTTC,CASSSGTSGRIGRSEQYF
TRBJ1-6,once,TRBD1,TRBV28,TGTGCCAGCAGACCCGCGACAGGGAGCAATTCACCCCTCCACTTT,CASRPATGSNSPLHF
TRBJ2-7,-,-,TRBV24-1,TGTGCCACCAGTGTGGGGGGAACCTACGAGCAGTACTTC,CATSVGGTYEQYF
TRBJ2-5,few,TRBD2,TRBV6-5,TGTGCCAGCAGCCGGGGGGAAGAGACCCAGTACTTC,CASSRGEETQYF
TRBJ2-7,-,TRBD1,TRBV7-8,TGTGCCAGCAGCCAGGGGGTCTACGAGCAGTACTTC,CASSQGVYEQYF
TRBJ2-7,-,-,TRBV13,TGTGCCAGCAGCCGTACCAACAGGGTCTCCTACGAGCAGTACTTC,CASSRTNRVSYEQYF
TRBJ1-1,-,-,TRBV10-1,TGCGCCCCCTGGGGCAGTACTGAAGCTTTCTTT,CAPWGSTEAFF
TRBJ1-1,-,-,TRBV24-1,TGTGCCACCAGTGATTTGCAGATCAGGGAATCAACGAACACTGAAGCTTTCTTT,CATSDLQIRESTNTEAFF
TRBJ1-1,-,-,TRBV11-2,TGTGCCAGCAGCTCTATGCGGACTGAAGCTTTCTTT,CASSSMRTEAFF
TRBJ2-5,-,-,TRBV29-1,TGCAGCGCCGGGGGCCAAGAGACCCAGTACTTC,CSAGGQETQYF
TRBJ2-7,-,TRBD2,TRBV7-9,TGTGCCAGCAGCTTGGGACTATCCTACGAGCAGTACTTC,CASSLGLSYEQYF
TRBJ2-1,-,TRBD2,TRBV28,TGTGCCAGCGGTGGGACTAGCGGGAGCAATGAGCAGTTCTTC,CASGGTSGSNEQFF
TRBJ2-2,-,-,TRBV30,TGTGCCTGGAGTGTACGGGGGATTGCCGGGGAGCTGTTTTTT,CAWSVRGIAGELFF
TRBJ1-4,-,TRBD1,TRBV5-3,TGTGCCAGAAGTTGGGACAGCCCTAACGCAACTAATGAAAAACTGTTTTTT,CARSWDSPNATNEKLFF
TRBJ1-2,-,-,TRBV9,TGTGCCAGCAGCGTAGACTGGGCCGGCCTCTATGGCTACACCTTC,CASSVDWAGLYGYTF
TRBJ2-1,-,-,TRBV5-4,TGTGCCAGCAGCCCCTCCGGGTTAAGCTCCTACAATGAGCAGTTCTTC,CASSPSGLSSYNEQFF
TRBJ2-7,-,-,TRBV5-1,TGCGCCAGCAGCTTGAACGGACAGACAACCTACGAGCAGTACTTC,CASSLNGQTTYEQYF
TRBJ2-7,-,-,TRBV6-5,TGTGCCAGCAGTCGAACTAGAGACGAGCAGTACTTC,CASSRTRDEQYF
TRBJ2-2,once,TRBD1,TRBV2,TGTGCCAGCAGTGCCAGGGACAGCACGAACACCGGGGAGCTGTTTTTT,CASSARDSTNTGELFF
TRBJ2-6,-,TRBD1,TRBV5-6,TGTGCCAGCAGCAGGGGACAGATGACCTCTGGGGCCAACGTCCTGACTTTC,CASSRGQMTSGANVLTF
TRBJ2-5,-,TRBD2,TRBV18,TGTGCCAGCTCACCGCGGACTAGCGCGGAAGAGACCCAGTACTTC,CASSPRTSAEETQYF
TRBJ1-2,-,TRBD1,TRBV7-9,TGTGCCAGCAGCCCTGGACAGGCTGGGTATGGCTACACCTTC,CASSPGQAGYGYTF
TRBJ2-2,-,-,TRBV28,TGTGCCAGCAGCCCCCCAGGAGGAGGCGGGGAGCTGTTTTTT,CASSPPGGGGELFF
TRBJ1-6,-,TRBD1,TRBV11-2,TGTGCCAGCAGCCGAACCGTTGACAGGGGCATAGGCAATTCACCCCTCCACTTT,CASSRTVDRGIGNSPLHF
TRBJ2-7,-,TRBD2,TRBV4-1,TGCGCCAGCAGCCAAGAGGTAGCGGGTTGGGCCTACGAGCAGTACTTC,CASSQEVAGWAYEQYF
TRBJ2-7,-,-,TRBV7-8,TGTGCCAGCAGTCAGTGGGAGGAAGAGTTAGGCGAGCAGTACTTC,CASSQWEEELGEQYF
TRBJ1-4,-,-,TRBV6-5,TGTGCCAGCAGTCGGTCCCTCGGCGGAGAACTGTTTTTT,CASSRSLGGELFF
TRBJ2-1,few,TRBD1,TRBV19,TGTGCCAGTAGTTGGGCAGGGGGCAATGAGCAGTTCTTC,CASSWAGGNEQFF
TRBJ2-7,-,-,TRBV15,TGTGCCACCAGCAGAGCCCTGCCAGGTGGTCCTGTCTACGAGCAGTACTTC,CATSRALPGGPVYEQYF
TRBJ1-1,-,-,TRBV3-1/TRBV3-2,TGTGCCAGCAGGGGAGGGACTGAAGCTTTCTTT,CASRGGTEAFF
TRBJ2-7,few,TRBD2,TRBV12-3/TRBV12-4,TGTGCCAGCTTGAGTAGCGGGAACGAGCAGTACTTC,CASLSSGNEQYF
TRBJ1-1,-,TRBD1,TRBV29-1,TGCAGCGCCGGTCTCCCAGGGGGCGCGTACACTGAAGCTTTCTTT,CSAGLPGGAYTEAFF
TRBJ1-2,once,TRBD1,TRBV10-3,TGTGCCATCAGTAAACCGACAGGGGGCTTAGATGGCTACACCTTC,CAISKPTGGLDGYTF
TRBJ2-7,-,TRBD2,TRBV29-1,TGCAGCGTTGGGACTAGCGGGAGTTTATACGAGCAGTACTTC,CSVGTSGSLYEQYF
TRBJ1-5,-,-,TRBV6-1,TGTGCCAGCAGTGGAGCTAACCGGGGCAATCAGCCCCAGCATTTT,CASSGANRGNQPQHF
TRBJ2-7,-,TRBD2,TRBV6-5,TGTGCCAGCAGTTACGGGTTAGCGGGACGGTACGAGCAGTACTTC,CASSYGLAGRYEQYF
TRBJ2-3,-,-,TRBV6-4,TGTGCCAGCAGTGAGGTCTCTCAGGCAGATACGCAGTATTTT,CASSEVSQADTQYF
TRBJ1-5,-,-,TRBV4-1,TGCGCCAGCAGCGATCCTGAGTCCTTTAATCAGCCCCAGCATTTT,CASSDPESFNQPQHF
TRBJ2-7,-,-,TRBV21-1,TGTGCCAGCAGCAAAGTGGGCGGGAGAGGCGAGCAGTACTTC,CASSKVGGRGEQYF